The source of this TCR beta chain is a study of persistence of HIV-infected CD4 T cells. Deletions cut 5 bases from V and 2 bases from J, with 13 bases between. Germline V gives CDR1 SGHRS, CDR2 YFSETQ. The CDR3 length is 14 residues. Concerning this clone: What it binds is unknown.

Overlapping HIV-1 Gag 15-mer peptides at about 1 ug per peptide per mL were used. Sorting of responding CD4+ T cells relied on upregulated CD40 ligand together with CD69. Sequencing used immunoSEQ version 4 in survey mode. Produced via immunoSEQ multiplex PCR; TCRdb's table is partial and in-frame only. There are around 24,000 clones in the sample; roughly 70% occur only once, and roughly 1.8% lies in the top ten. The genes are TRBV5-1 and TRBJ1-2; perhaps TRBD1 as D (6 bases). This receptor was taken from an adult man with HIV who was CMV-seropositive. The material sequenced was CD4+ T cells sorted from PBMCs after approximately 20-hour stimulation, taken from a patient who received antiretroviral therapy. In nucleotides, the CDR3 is TGCGCCAGCAGGCCGACAGGCGCGAACTATGGCTACACCTTC. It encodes CASRPTGANYGYTF. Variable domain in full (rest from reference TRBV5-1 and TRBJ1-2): KAGVTQTPRYLIKTRGQQVTLSCSPISGHRSVSWYQQTPGQGLQFLFEYFSETQRNKGNFPGRFSGRQFSNSRSEMNVSTLELGDSALYLCASRPTGANYGYTFGSGTRLTVV.